This entry lists 16 T cell receptor beta chains sequenced from one sample in a study of CXCR3-negative and CXCR3-positive naive CD8 T cells. The study made its TRB cDNA libraries by 5' RACE, adding UMI labels. Reprocessing the 5' RACE reads, TCRdb reports a single entry for every CDR3 protein and omits DNA. The listing contains around 140,000 distinct CDR3 sequences. The material sequenced was naive CXCR3- CD8+ T cells from blood. Stated subset: CD45RO-CCR7+CD27+CD95- naive CD8+ T cells lacking CXCR3 (TNR3-). These receptors originate from a human donor in good health. Some clones in this sample may be carry-over from other donors' samples.

This chain connects TRBV5-1 to TRBJ2-1. CDR1 SGHRS and CDR2 YFSETQ come from the germline V gene. The CDR3 has 16 amino acids. The CDR3 reads CASSVAGQQGINEQFF.

V gene TRBV29-1 combines with J gene TRBJ2-7; TCRdb gives TRBD2 as the D gene, but with no DNA this cannot be confirmed. This CDR3 has 15 residues. From germline, CDR1 is SQVTM and CDR2 ANQGSEA. CDR3 sequence: CSVVGLAGSSYEQYF.

Here the CDR3 reads CASSWGGYNEQFF. The chain couples TRBV5-6 to TRBJ2-1; the TRBD1 assignment by TCRdb is unverifiable without DNA. The CDR3 has 13 residues. From germline, CDR1 is SGHDT and CDR2 YYEEEE.

The V call is TRBV4-1, the J call TRBJ1-1. The CDR3 loop spans 15 amino acids. The V gene's germline CDR1 is MGHRA and CDR2 YSYEKL. The CDR3 protein is CASSQVHLKATEAFF.

The gene calls are TRBV21-1 and TRBJ2-1; checking the TCRdb D call of TRBD1 is not possible without DNA. TRBV21-1 is reported as a pseudogene. The CDR3 spans 16 residues. The CDR3 loop is CASSKDDKQGYNEQFF.

The chain couples TRBV7-9 to TRBJ2-1; TCRdb's assignment of TRBD2 cannot be checked, as there is no DNA. Germline V lookup: CDR1 SEHNR, CDR2 FQNEAQ (reference sequence). The CDR3 covers 16 residues. This CDR3 reads CASSSTYGTSLHEQFF.

The chain joins TRBV29-1 to TRBJ2-7; without DNA, the TCRdb call of TRBD1 cannot be checked. The CDR3 covers 14 residues. CDR1 is SQVTM, CDR2 ANQGSEA, per germline. The chain's CDR3 is CSVGQGVFPLEQYF.

V gene TRBV7-9 combines with J gene TRBJ1-1. Germline loops: CDR1 SEHNR, CDR2 FQNEAQ (reference sequence). The CDR3 loop spans 14 amino acids. The CDR3 loop is CASSWETMNTEAFF.

The gene calls are TRBV7-9 and TRBJ2-4. The CDR3 consists of 14 residues. The germline CDR1 and CDR2 sequences are SEHNR and FQNEAQ (reference sequence). CDR3: CASSLVPSPYIQYF.

The chain couples TRBV5-1 to TRBJ2-7; TCRdb names TRBD1, which stays unverified in the absence of DNA. CDR3 size: 16 residues. Germline-derived CDR1 and CDR2 are SGHRS and YFSETQ. CDR3 protein: CASSPGLGKGGDEQYF. Looking up the rest from reference TRBV5-1 and TRBJ2-7 gives the full variable domain: KAGVTQTPRYLIKTRGQQVTLSCSPISGHRSVSWYQQTPGQGLQFLFEYFSETQRNKGNFPGRFSGRQFSNSRSEMNVSTLELGDSALYLCASSPGLGKGGDEQYFGPGTRLTVT.

The rearrangement uses TRBV29-1 and TRBJ2-2; TCRdb names TRBD1, which stays unverified in the absence of DNA. This CDR3 has 13 residues. Germline V gene data show CDR1 as SQVTM and CDR2 as ANQGSEA. This chain's CDR3 is CSVAGTDTGELFF.

This chain uses TRBV7-2 with TRBJ1-1. This CDR3 has 16 amino acids. The germline CDR1 and CDR2 sequences are SGHTA and FQGNSA. CDR3 loop: CASSLGQNNMNTEAFF. Full variable domain (remainder filled in from reference TRBV7-2 and TRBJ1-1): GAGVSQSPSNKVTEKGKDVELRCDPISGHTALYWYRQSLGQGLEFLIYFQGNSAPDKSGLPSDRFSAERTGGSVSTLTIQRTQQEDSAVYLCASSLGQNNMNTEAFFGQGTRLTVV.

The chain combines TRBV7-9 with TRBJ1-1; the D call of TRBD1 rests on TCRdb alone, since no DNA is present to check it. CDR3 length equals 16 residues. CDR1 is SEHNR and CDR2 is FQNEAQ in the germline V gene (reference sequence). The CDR3 region is CASSAFEGSWGTEAFF.

The genes are TRBV28 and TRBJ2-7. The germline V gene has CDR1 MDHEN and CDR2 SYDVKM. This CDR3 has 16 residues. CDR3 sequence: CASSLSVSERYYEQYF.

The CDR3 here is CATSSSGSAGMDEQYF. This chain connects TRBV15 to TRBJ2-7; TCRdb designates TRBD1, a call that cannot be tested without DNA. Germline V CDR1 and CDR2: LNHNV, YYDKDF (reference sequence). CDR3 length: 16 residues.

This rearrangement joins TRBV6-6 to TRBJ1-5. The CDR3 is 13 residues long. The germline V gene has CDR1 MNHNY and CDR2 SVGAGI (reference sequence). Here the CDR3 reads CASSDRNYQPQHF.